This T cell receptor (beta chain) was captured by sequencing in a study of T cells expressing NK-cell markers. As for the study in general: Obtained from sorted CD3+CD56+NKG2C+, CD3+CD56+NKG2C- and CD3+CD56-NKG2C+ T cells were the TCR beta repertoires. Just one sequenced donor of eight was HCMV-seronegative, while seven were seropositive. Whole-study results and caveats: Roughly 6 of the donors carried dominant NKG2C+ clonotypes that took up 1.0-7.0% of their CD8+ T cells.

TCR beta cDNA was made by 5'RACE template switching with UMIs. No DNA is given; TCRdb re-called the 5' RACE reads and lists each CDR3 protein once. This sample's clone table lists fewer than 400,000 distinct CDR3 sequences. A remark on this clonotype: Its antigen is not known.

Germline values: CDR1 SEHNR, CDR2 FQNEAQ (reference sequence). This CDR3 has 17 residues. The receptor's source is a woman between 50 and 59 years old in good health. The chain combines TRBV7-9 with TRBJ2-6; TCRdb's D call of TRBD1 is untestable without DNA. Sequencing was carried out using blood T cells: a sorted CD56 or NKG2C T cell subset, CD4+ or CD8+ T cells, or bulk PBMC T cells (not recorded which). The CDR3 here is CAYNRDRAPSGANVLTF.